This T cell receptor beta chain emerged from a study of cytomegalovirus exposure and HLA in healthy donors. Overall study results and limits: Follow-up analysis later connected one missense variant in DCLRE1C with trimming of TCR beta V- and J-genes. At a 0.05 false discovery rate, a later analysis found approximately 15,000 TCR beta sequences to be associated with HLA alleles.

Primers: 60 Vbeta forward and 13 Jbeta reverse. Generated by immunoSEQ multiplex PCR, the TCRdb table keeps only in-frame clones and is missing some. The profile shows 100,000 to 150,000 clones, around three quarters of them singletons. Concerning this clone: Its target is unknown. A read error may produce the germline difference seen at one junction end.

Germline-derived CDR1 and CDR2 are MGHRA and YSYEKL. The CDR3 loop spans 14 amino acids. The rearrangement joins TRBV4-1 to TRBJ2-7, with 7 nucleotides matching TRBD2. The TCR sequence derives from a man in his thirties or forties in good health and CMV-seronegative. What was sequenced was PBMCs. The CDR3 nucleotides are TGCGCCAGCAGCCAGACGGGAGGTCCGTACGAGCGGTACTTC. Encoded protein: CASSQTGGPYERYF.